The 26 T cell receptor beta chains presented below share a single source sample, sequenced in a study of blood T cell repertoires in COVID-19. Libraries were prepared by immunoSEQ multiplex PCR; TCRdb keeps only in-frame clonotypes and omits some of them. The data hold some 250,000 clones, with just over 85% observed a single time. Sequenced material: PBMCs or T cells enriched from blood (not recorded which). The origin of the receptors is a young man who had recovered from COVID-19.

The CDR3 nucleotides are TGTGCCAGCAGCTTACGGGGGGGGGCGGATACGCAGTATTTT. Protein sequence: CASSLRGGADTQYF. The gene calls are TRBV7-2 and TRBJ2-3; 8 bases map to TRBD2. CDR3 length equals 14 residues. Germline assignment: CDR1 SGHTA and CDR2 FQGNSA. After removal of 2 bases from V and 6 bases from J, the junction contained 4 bases not matched to a gene.

The V call is TRBV6-5, the J call TRBJ1-6; D possibly corresponds to TRBD1 (5 bases). Trimming removed 6 bases from V and 9 bases from J, with 18 bases in between. The germline CDR1 and CDR2 sequences are MNHEY and SVGAGI. The CDR3 totals 15 residues. The CDR3 bases are TGTGCCAGCAGAGCAAATACAGGAATCAGTTCACCCCTCCACTTT. Amino acids: CASRANTGISSPLHF.

The chain employs TRBV12-5 and TRBJ2-1; TRBD2 is a possible D gene (6 bases). The CDR3 is 14 residues long. V was shortened by 1 base and J by 6 bases, with 10 bases between the two germline ends. Germline-derived CDR1 and CDR2 are LGHNT and FRNRAP. The CDR3 region has the DNA TGTGCTAGTGGTTTGGGACTAGAGGCCAATGAGCAGTTCTTC. Residues: CASGLGLEANEQFF.

The V gene is TRBV28, the J gene TRBJ1-2, with D possibly TRBD1 on 6 matching bases. Germline CDR1 reads MDHEN; CDR2 reads SYDVKM. The CDR3 spans 13 residues. The V end was cut by 7 bases, the J end by 4 bases, with 13 bases between. The CDR3 sequence is CASTPAGVYGYTF. The CDR3 DNA reads TGTGCCAGCACCCCCGCAGGGGTCTATGGCTACACCTTC.

This sequence joins TRBV7-2 and TRBJ1-2, with TRBD1 as a possible D gene (5 bases). This CDR3 comprises 15 residues. Per the germline V gene, CDR1 is SGHTA and CDR2 is FQGNSA. V was cut by 2 bases and J by 2 bases, with 12 bases left in between. CDR3 region: CASSLLPGGNYGYTF. The CDR3 region has the DNA TGTGCCAGCAGCTTACTCCCGGGGGGGAACTATGGCTACACCTTC.

The chain couples TRBV19 to TRBJ1-5, with 8 bases identical to TRBD1. V was pared by 6 bases and J by 4 bases, with 5 bases of the junction left unmatched. The germline V gene encodes CDR1 LNHDA and CDR2 SQIVND (reference sequence). The CDR3 spans 14 residues. CDR3 loop: CASSSGGRNQPQHF. In nucleotides, the CDR3 is TGTGCCAGTAGCTCAGGGGGCCGGAATCAGCCCCAGCATTTT.

The chain carries TRBV5-5 and TRBJ2-1, with D possibly being TRBD2 (7 bases). Trimming removed 2 bases at V and 8 bases at J, with 29 bases between. Germline CDR1 and CDR2: SGHKS and YYEKEE (reference sequence). This CDR3 has 19 amino acids. This CDR3 is CASSLVPNGRFRGADEQFF. CDR3 nucleotides: TGTGCCAGCAGCTTAGTTCCCAACGGACGGTTTCGGGGGGCCGATGAGCAGTTCTTC.

The chain combines TRBV10-3 with TRBJ1-5; D may be TRBD1 (6 bases). From germline, CDR1 is ENHRY and CDR2 SYGVKD. The V and J ends lost 4 bases and 3 bases respectively, with 13 bases between them. This CDR3 contains 15 residues. The chain's CDR3 is CAISATGWLNQPQHF. The CDR3 bases are TGTGCCATCAGTGCTACAGGGTGGCTCAATCAGCCCCAGCATTTT.

This sequence joins TRBV2 and TRBJ2-1, with D possibly matching TRBD2 (6 bases). Germline V gives CDR1 SNHLY, CDR2 FYNNEI. Trimming stripped 6 bases from V and 9 bases from J, with 12 bases between. This CDR3 is built from 12 residues. The DNA of the CDR3 is TGTGCCAGCAGAGGGACTGTCAGTGAGCAGTTCTTC. Residues: CASRGTVSEQFF.

The chain uses TRBV19 and TRBJ1-2; the D gene is possibly TRBD1 (6 bases). Germline values: CDR1 LNHDA, CDR2 SQIVND (reference sequence). The V and J ends lost 4 bases and 2 bases respectively, with 17 bases between them. The CDR3 covers 16 residues. CDR3 protein: CASSTQQGRSNYGYTF. Written as DNA, the CDR3 is TGTGCCAGTAGTACGCAACAGGGCCGTTCAAACTATGGCTACACCTTC. Complete variable domain (other parts from reference TRBV19 and TRBJ1-2): DGGITQSPKYLFRKEGQNVTLSCEQNLNHDAMYWYRQDPGQGLRLIYYSQIVNDFQKGDIAEGYSVSREKKESFPLTVTSAQKNPTAFYLCASSTQQGRSNYGYTFGSGTRLTVV.

CDR3 loop: CASSRAGDHGYTF. The DNA of the CDR3 is TGTGCCAGCAGTCGGGCAGGGGACCATGGCTACACCTTC. The chain recombines TRBV12-3 or TRBV12-4 with TRBJ1-2; tentatively, D is TRBD1 (6 bases). Trimming shortened V by 5 bases and J by 6 bases, and 13 bases separated the two germline ends. CDR3 length: 13 amino acids.

V gene TRBV4-1 combines with J gene TRBJ2-1; possible D gene TRBD1, 6 bases. V was clipped by 1 base and J by 2 bases, with 9 bases between them. In germline, CDR1 is MGHRA, CDR2 YSYEKL. CDR3 length equals 15 residues. CDR3 amino acids: CASSQGPGAYNEQFF. CDR3 DNA sequence: TGCGCCAGCAGCCAAGGTCCAGGGGCCTACAATGAGCAGTTCTTC.

This clone was recorded only once. The CDR3 nucleotides are TGTGCCAGCAGCGTCCCCCCTCATGAGCAGTTCTTC. Protein product: CASSVPPHEQFF. The chain is built from TRBV7-9 and TRBJ2-1, with D hard to call. The CDR3 length is 12 residues. The germline V gene has CDR1 SEHNR and CDR2 FQNEAQ (reference sequence). With 5 bases removed from V and 8 bases from J, the gap between germline ends came to 10 bases.

The rearrangement joins TRBV3-1 (or the pseudogene TRBV3-2) to TRBJ1-2; tentative D call: TRBD1 (5 bases). Deletions cut 0 bases from V and 8 bases from J, with 13 bases between. The CDR3 has 14 amino acids. Germline CDR1 LGHDT, CDR2 YNNKEL (reference sequence). This chain's CDR3 is CASSQDYGARGYTF. CDR3 bases: TGTGCCAGCAGCCAAGATTATGGGGCGAGGGGCTACACCTTC.

The rearrangement joins TRBV21-1 to TRBJ1-2; TRBD1, the table's D call, lacks a check against the DNA. TRBV21-1 is a pseudogene locus. The CDR3 is made up of 16 amino acids. The chain's CDR3 is CASSKEFGQLGYGYTF. The CDR3 DNA sequence: TGTGCCAGCAGCAAAGAGTTCGGACAGCTTGGCTATGGCTACACCTTC.

The V gene is TRBV7-2, the J gene TRBJ1-1; unclear D gene. CDR3 size: 15 residues. Germline-derived CDR1 and CDR2 are SGHTA and FQGNSA. V was trimmed by 7 bases and J by 5 bases, leaving 20 bases between them. The CDR3 DNA reads TGTGCCAGCACCCCTCAGCCGTCGGGATTAACTGAAGCTTTCTTT. It specifies CASTPQPSGLTEAFF.

This chain joins TRBV7-2 and TRBJ2-2, with D perhaps matching TRBD2 (6 bases). Germline V gene sequence: CDR1 SGHTA, CDR2 FQGNSA. CDR3 size: 14 residues. The ends were cut back, 4 bases at V and 2 bases at J, with 8 bases in the middle. CDR3 bases: TGTGCCAGCAGCTCGGGACTTAACACCGGGGAGCTGTTTTTT. Translating it yields CASSSGLNTGELFF.

The chain employs TRBV27 and TRBJ2-7; the D is unclear. The germline V gene encodes CDR1 MNHEY and CDR2 SMNVEV (reference sequence). This CDR3 is 14 amino acids long. V lost 2 bases and J 0 bases, leaving 8 bases between the germline ends. DNA for the CDR3: TGTGCCAGCAGTTTAGAGGTCAGCTCCTACGAGCAGTACTTC. It encodes CASSLEVSSYEQYF.

The chain combines TRBV7-2 with TRBJ2-3; 13 nucleotides line up with TRBD2. Losses at the gene ends were 1 base for V and 7 bases for J; bases not matched to a gene: 8. The CDR3 contains 17 residues. Germline lookup yields CDR1 SGHTA and CDR2 FQGNSA. The CDR3 here is CASSLVTSGGASNTQYF. The CDR3 nucleotides read TGTGCCAGCAGCTTAGTTACTAGCGGGGGGGCCTCAAATACGCAGTATTTT.

The rearrangement uses TRBV5-1 and TRBJ1-4, with D perhaps TRBD1 (6 bases). V was clipped by 4 bases and J by 0 bases, with 22 bases between them. The CDR3 loop spans 19 amino acids. In germline, CDR1 is SGHRS, CDR2 YFSETQ. As DNA, the CDR3 is TGCGCCAGCAGCCCCCGGGACACTCATCTACGAGCAACTAATGAAAAACTGTTTTTT. Its translation is CASSPRDTHLRATNEKLFF.

This clone was counted between two and nine times. The chain couples TRBV30 to TRBJ1-5, with TRBD1 matching over 7 bases. Germline CDR1 GTSNPN, CDR2 SVGIG (reference sequence). The CDR3 is made up of 14 amino acids. Trimming at V came to 0 bases and at J to 5 bases, leaving 4 bases not matched to a gene. CDR3 DNA sequence: TGTGCCTGGAGTGTCTCAGGGGGATATCAGCCCCAGCATTTT. Translated: CAWSVSGGYQPQHF. Using reference TRBV30 and TRBJ1-5 for the parts outside the CDR3, the full variable domain is SQTIHQWPATLVQPVGSPLSLECTVEGTSNPNLYWYRQAAGRGLQLLFYSVGIGQISSEVPQNLSASRPQDRQFILSSKKLLLSDSGFYLCAWSVSGGYQPQHFGDGTRLSIL.

DNA of the CDR3: TGCGCCAGCAGCACCGACAGGGCGTCTAGGAACACTGAAGCTTTCTTT. Translation: CASSTDRASRNTEAFF. The chain combines TRBV5-1 with TRBJ1-1; 7 bases agree with TRBD1. After removal of 4 bases from V and 1 base from J, the junction contained 10 bases not matched to a gene. The CDR3 loop spans 16 amino acids. In germline, CDR1 is SGHRS, CDR2 YFSETQ. Supplemented by reference TRBV5-1 and TRBJ1-1, the full variable domain reads KAGVTQTPRYLIKTRGQQVTLSCSPISGHRSVSWYQQTPGQGLQFLFEYFSETQRNKGNFPGRFSGRQFSNSRSEMNVSTLELGDSALYLCASSTDRASRNTEAFFGQGTRLTVV.

The rearrangement joins TRBV10-1 to TRBJ1-6, with TRBD1 matching 9 bases. CDR3 length: 12 residues. The germline V gene has CDR1 WNHNN and CDR2 SYGVQD (reference sequence). V dropped 6 bases and J dropped 14; count of bases not matched to a gene: 5. The CDR3 spells CASSSGQGALHF. The CDR3, as DNA: TGCGCCAGCAGCTCGGGACAGGGCGCCCTCCACTTT.

The chain uses TRBV24-1 and TRBJ2-6; maybe TRBD2 (7 bases). V was trimmed by 12 bases and J by 0 bases, leaving 23 bases between them. The CDR3 is 18 amino acids. Germline CDR1 reads KGHDR; CDR2 reads SFDVKD. CDR3 nucleotides: TGTGCCCCTAACAAGGTGGGCGGGGGCTCCTCTGGGGCCAACGTCCTGACTTTC. It specifies CAPNKVGGGSSGANVLTF.

Comments on this clone: A junction boundary mismatches the germline segment, possibly from a read error. V usage is TRBV7-7 and J usage is TRBJ2-5, with 8 positions matching TRBD2. Germline values: CDR1 SSHAT, CDR2 FNYEAQ (reference sequence). This CDR3 has 16 residues. The CDR3 DNA sequence: TGTGCTAGCAGCTTAGGGGGGACTAGGTTTAAAGAGACCCAGTACTTC. Translating it yields CASSLGGTRFKETQYF.

The chain uses TRBV27 and TRBJ2-7, with TRBD1 matching 7 bases. Looked up from germline, CDR1 is MNHEY and CDR2 is SMNVEV (reference sequence). The CDR3 covers 18 residues. V gave up 0 bases and J gave up 10 bases; unmatched junction bases: 21. The CDR3 loop is CASSLSFWSGTELPSQYF. Written as DNA, the CDR3 is TGTGCCAGCAGTTTATCGTTCTGGTCGGGGACAGAGCTCCCCTCACAGTACTTC.